The 6 T cell receptor beta chains presented below share a single source sample, sequenced in a study of cytomegalovirus exposure and HLA in healthy donors. With 60 Vbeta and 13 Jbeta primers, the PCR was carried out. Clones were sequenced by immunoSEQ multiplex PCR, and TCRdb holds only the in-frame ones, with some missing. This sample yields 100,000 to 150,000 clones, of which 17% are seen a single time; approximately 2.6% belongs to the top ten. The sample consisted of PBMCs. These receptor sequences come from a female donor in good health and CMV-seropositive.

The chain uses TRBV28 and TRBJ2-1; 8 nucleotides match TRBD1. This CDR3 contains 16 residues. CDR1 MDHEN and CDR2 SYDVKM come from the germline V gene. V shed 6 bases, J shed 7 bases, and the junction held 14 bases outside the gene matches. The CDR3 DNA is TGTGCCAGCAGATTTCTCGGACAGGGAGAAAGGAATGAGCAGTTCTTC. This gives the protein CASRFLGQGERNEQFF.

The V call is TRBV4-1, the J call TRBJ2-7, with 16 nucleotides matching TRBD2. V shed 6 bases, J shed 6 bases, and the junction held 17 bases outside the gene matches. From germline, CDR1 is MGHRA and CDR2 YSYEKL. The CDR3 is 19 residues long. DNA for the CDR3: TGCGCCAGCAGGATAAGCCCGGGACTAGCGGGAGGGCCCAACTCCGAGCAGTACTTC. Encoded protein: CASRISPGLAGGPNSEQYF.

This chain uses TRBV9 with TRBJ2-1, with TRBD2 as a possible D gene (6 bases). Looked up from germline, CDR1 is SGDLS and CDR2 is YYNGEE. Trimming left V 4 bases short and J 4 bases short, with 15 bases between. The CDR3 is 15 amino acids. CDR3 in amino acids: CASSSPGREYNEQFF. The CDR3 nucleotides are TGTGCCAGCAGCTCTCCGGGACGGGAGTACAATGAGCAGTTCTTC.

As DNA, the CDR3 is TGCGCCAGCAGCCCTCAAGGCGGGACAGTTAAAGAGACCCAGTACTTC. This encodes CASSPQGGTVKETQYF. The V and J genes are TRBV5-1 and TRBJ2-5; the D gene is possibly TRBD1 (7 bases). The CDR3 extends over 16 amino acids. Germline CDR1 SGHRS, CDR2 YFSETQ. The ends were cut back, 4 bases at V and 3 bases at J, with 19 bases in the middle.

This clone was seen only a few times. This rearrangement joins TRBV6-1 to TRBJ1-1; 7 bases match TRBD1. From germline, CDR1 is MNHNS and CDR2 SASEGT. This CDR3 is 13 amino acids long. The ends lost 2 bases at V and 12 bases at J; junction bases unmatched: 9. The CDR3 protein is CASSETRGRLTFF. The CDR3 DNA sequence: TGTGCCAGCAGTGAAACGAGGGGGCGGCTTACTTTCTTT.

This chain uses TRBV4-3 with TRBJ1-1; D is possibly TRBD1 (6 bases). The germline gives CDR1 LGHNA, CDR2 YSLEER. V lost 0 bases and J 7 bases, leaving 15 bases between the germline ends. The CDR3 totals 15 residues. The CDR3: CASSQDDGEGGEAFF. In nucleotides, the CDR3 is TGCGCCAGCAGCCAAGATGACGGGGAAGGGGGTGAAGCTTTCTTT.